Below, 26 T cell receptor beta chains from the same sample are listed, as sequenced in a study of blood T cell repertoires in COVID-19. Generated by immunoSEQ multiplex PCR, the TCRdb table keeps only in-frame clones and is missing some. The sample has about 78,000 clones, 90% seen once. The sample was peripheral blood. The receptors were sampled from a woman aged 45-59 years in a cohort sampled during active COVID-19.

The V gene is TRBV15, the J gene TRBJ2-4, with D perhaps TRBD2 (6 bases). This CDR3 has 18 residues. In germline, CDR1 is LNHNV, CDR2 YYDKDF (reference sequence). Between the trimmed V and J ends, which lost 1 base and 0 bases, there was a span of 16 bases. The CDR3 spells CATSRGSRDSGAKNIQYF. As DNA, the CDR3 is TGTGCCACCAGCAGAGGTTCCCGGGACTCTGGAGCCAAAAACATTCAGTACTTC.

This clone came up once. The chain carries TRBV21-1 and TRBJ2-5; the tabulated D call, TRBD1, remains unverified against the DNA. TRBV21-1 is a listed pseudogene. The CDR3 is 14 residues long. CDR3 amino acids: CASIRDRGGETQYF. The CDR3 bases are TGTGCCAGCATCCGGGACAGGGGTGGAGAGACCCAGTACTTC.

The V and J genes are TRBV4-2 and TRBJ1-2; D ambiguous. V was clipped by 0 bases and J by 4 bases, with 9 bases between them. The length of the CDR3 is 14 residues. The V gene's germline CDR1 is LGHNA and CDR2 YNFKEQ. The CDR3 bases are TGTGCCAGCAGCCAAGATGACAACTCCTATGGCTACACCTTC. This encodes CASSQDDNSYGYTF.

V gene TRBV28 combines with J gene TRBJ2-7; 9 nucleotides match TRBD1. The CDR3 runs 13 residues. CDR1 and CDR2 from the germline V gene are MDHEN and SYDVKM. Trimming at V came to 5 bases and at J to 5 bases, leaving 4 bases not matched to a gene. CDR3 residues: CASSVQGAHEQYF. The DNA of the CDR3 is TGTGCCAGCAGTGTACAGGGGGCGCACGAGCAGTACTTC.

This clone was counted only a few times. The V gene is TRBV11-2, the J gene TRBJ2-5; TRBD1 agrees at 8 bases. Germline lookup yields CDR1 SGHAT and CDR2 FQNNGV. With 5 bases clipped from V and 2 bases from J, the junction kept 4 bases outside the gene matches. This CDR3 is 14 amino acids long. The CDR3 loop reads CASSRNRGQETQYF. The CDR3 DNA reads TGTGCCAGCAGCCGAAACAGGGGGCAAGAGACCCAGTACTTC.

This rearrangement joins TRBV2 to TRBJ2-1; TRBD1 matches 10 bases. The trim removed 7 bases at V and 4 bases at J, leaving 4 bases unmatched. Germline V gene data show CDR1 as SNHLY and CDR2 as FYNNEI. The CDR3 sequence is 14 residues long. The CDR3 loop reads CASKKGQGYNEQFF. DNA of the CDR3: TGTGCCAGCAAAAAGGGACAGGGGTACAATGAGCAGTTCTTC.

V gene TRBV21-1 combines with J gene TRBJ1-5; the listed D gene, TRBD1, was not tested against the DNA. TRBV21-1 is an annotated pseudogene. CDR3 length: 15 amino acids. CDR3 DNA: TGTGCCAGCAGCAAAGGCAGGGATGGGGATCAGCCCCAGCATTTT. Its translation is CASSKGRDGDQPQHF.

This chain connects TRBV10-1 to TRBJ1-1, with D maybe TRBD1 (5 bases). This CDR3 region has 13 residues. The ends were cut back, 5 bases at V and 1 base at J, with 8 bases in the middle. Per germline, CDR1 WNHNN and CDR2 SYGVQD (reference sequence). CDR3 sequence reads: CASSKTANTEAFF. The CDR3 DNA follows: TGCGCCAGCAGTAAGACAGCGAACACTGAAGCTTTCTTT.

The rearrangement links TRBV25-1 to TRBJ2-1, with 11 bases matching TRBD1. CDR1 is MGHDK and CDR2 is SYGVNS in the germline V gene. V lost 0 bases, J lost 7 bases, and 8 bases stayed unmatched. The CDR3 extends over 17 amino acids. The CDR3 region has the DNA TGTGCCAGCAGTGAATATCTTGGGACAGGGGGTGAAAATGAGCAGTTCTTC. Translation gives CASSEYLGTGGENEQFF.

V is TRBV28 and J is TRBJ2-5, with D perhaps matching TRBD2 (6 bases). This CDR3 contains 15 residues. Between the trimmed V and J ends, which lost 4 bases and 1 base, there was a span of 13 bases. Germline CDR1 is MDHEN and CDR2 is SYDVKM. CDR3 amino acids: CASSSGGTAQETQYF. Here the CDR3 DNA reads TGTGCCAGCAGTTCAGGAGGGACCGCCCAAGAGACCCAGTACTTC.

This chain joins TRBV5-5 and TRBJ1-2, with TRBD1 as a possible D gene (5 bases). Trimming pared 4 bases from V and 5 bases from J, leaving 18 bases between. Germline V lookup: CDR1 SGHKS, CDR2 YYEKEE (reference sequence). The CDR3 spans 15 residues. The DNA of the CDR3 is TGTGCCAGCAGCCCGCGGACATCCCAAGGGTATGGCTACACCTTC. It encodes CASSPRTSQGYGYTF.

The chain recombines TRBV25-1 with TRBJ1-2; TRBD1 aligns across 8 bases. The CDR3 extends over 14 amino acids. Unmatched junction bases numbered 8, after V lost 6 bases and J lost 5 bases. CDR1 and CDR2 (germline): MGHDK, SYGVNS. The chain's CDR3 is CASSGRTGIYGYTF. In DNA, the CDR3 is TGTGCCAGCAGCGGGCGGACAGGGATATATGGCTACACCTTC.

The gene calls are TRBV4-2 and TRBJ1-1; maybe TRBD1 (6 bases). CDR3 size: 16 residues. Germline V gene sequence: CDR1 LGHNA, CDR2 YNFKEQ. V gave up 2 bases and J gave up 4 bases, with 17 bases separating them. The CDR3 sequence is CASSQPAQGLGTEAFF. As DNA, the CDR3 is TGTGCCAGCAGCCAACCGGCACAGGGTTTAGGCACTGAAGCTTTCTTT.

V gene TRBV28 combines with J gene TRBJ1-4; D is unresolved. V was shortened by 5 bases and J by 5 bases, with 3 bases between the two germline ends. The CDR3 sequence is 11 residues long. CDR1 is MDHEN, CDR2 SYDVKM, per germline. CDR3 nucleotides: TGTGCCAGCAGTGGCAATGAAAAACTGTTTTTT. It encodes CASSGNEKLFF.

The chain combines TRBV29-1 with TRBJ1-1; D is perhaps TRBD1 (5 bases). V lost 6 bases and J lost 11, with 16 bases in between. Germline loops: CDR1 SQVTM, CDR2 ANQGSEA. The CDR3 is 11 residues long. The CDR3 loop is CSVELRGEAFF. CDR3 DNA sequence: TGCAGCGTGGAGCTCCGGGGGGAGGCTTTCTTT.

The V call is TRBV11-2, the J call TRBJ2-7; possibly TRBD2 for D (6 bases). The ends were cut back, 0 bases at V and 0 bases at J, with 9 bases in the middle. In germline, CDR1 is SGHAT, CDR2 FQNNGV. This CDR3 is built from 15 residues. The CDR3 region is CASSLEYGGSYEQYF. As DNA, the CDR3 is TGTGCCAGCAGCTTAGAGTACGGGGGCTCCTACGAGCAGTACTTC.

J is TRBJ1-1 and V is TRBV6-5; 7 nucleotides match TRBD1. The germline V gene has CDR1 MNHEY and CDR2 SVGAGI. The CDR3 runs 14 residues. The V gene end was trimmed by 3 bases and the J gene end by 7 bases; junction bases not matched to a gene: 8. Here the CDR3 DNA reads TGTGCCAGCAGTTATAGACAGGGTTTCAGTGAAGCTTTCTTT. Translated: CASSYRQGFSEAFF.

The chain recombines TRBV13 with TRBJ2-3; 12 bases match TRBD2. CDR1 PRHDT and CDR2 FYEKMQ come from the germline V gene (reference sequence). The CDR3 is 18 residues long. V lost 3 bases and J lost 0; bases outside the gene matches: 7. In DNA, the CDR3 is TGTGCCAGCAGCTTCCGGACTAGCGGGGTGTCTAGCACAGATACGCAGTATTTT. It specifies CASSFRTSGVSSTDTQYF.

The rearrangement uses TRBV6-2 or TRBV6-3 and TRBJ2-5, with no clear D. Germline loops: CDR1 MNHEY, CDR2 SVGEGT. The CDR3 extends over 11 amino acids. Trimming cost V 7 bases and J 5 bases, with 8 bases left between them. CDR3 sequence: CASTYLETQYF. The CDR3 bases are TGTGCCAGCACTTATCTGGAGACCCAGTACTTC.

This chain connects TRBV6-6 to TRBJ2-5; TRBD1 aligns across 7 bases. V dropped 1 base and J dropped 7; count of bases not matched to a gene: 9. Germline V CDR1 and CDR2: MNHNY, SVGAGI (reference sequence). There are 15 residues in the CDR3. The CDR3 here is CASSYLAGGSGTQYF. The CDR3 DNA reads TGTGCCAGCAGTTACTTGGCAGGGGGAAGTGGGACCCAGTACTTC.

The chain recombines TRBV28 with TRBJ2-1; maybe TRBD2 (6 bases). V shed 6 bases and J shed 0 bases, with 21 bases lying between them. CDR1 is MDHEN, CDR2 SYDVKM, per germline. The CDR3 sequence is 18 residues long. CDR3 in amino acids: CASRLGKRRRGSYNEQFF. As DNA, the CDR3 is TGTGCCAGCAGGCTTGGGAAGCGGCGGAGGGGCTCCTACAATGAGCAGTTCTTC.

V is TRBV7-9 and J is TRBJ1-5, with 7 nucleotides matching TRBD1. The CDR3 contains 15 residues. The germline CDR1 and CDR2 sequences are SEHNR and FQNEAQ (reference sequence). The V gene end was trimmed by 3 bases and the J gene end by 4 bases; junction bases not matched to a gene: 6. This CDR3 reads CASSFGGTENQPQHF. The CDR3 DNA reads TGTGCCAGCAGCTTTGGGGGGACAGAAAATCAGCCCCAGCATTTT.

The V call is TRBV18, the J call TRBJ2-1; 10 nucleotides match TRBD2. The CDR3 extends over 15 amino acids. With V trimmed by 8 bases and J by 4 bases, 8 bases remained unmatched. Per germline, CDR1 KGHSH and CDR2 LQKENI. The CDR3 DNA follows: TGTGCCAGCCCACTAGGACTAGCGGATTACAATGAGCAGTTCTTC. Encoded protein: CASPLGLADYNEQFF.

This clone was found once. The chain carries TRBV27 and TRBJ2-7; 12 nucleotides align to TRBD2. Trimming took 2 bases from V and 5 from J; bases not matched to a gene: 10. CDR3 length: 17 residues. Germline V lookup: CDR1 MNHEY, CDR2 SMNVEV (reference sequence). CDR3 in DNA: TGTGCCAGCAGTTTAACCAATCTAGCGGGAGGGCCTAACGAGCAGTACTTC. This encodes CASSLTNLAGGPNEQYF.

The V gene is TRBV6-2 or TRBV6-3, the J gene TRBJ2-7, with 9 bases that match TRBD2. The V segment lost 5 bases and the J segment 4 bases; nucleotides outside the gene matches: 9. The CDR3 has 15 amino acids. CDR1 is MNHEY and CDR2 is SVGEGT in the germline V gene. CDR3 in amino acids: CASSTQAGGPYEQYF. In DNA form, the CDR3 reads TGTGCCAGCAGTACCCAAGCGGGAGGCCCTTACGAGCAGTACTTC.

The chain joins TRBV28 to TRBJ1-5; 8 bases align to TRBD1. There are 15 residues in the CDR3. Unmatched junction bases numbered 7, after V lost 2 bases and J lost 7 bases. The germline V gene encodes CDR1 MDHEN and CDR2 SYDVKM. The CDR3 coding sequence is TGTGCCAGCAGTTTACTAGGACAGGGTGGGCAGCCCCAGCATTTT. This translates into CASSLLGQGGQPQHF.